Detailed here is one T cell receptor (beta chain). It lacks a known antigen. No base quality values were provided; no much bigger clone lies one nucleotide off. These data belong to a study of neoadjuvant anti-PD-1 for oral cavity cancer (dated by TCRdb to the early 2020s). Background for the entire study: Three to four biweekly doses of nivolumab at 3 mg/kg were mostly administered to patients before curative-intent surgical resection. Patients without progression received a fourth nivolumab dose around day 43 and underwent definitive surgical resection on days 50-56. Patients with complete response, partial response or stable disease by RECIST 1.1 were defined as responders, whereas patients with progression were defined as non-responders. There were 11 to 13 patients in the parent correlative cohort, and the response rate was 33%.

Counted from cysteine to phenylalanine, this CDR3 has 16 amino acids. Only the CDR3 portion is preserved as DNA: 48 bases, with reading frame beginning at the first base. Compared with germline, V lacks 1 base and J lacks 2 bases; bases without a gene match: 6. The CDR1 and CDR2 encoded by the germline V gene are MGHRA and YSYEKL. Results the study describes overall, beyond this receptor: Only a few patients per response group were included in the TCR analyses, and the authors called for validation in larger cohorts. Higher pretreatment blood TCRbeta clonality and lower post-treatment tumor TCRbeta clonality were correlated with higher pretreatment blood Treg/Th17 ratios. After neoadjuvant nivolumab, T cell clonality (Gini index) in PBMCs was significantly higher in non-responders than in responders.

Explained via the paper, the time point label denotes: after neoadjuvant nivolumab, at surgical resection. None of the patients had received prior systemic or radiation treatment, and all were newly diagnosed with stage II-IVA oral cavity squamous cell carcinoma. Everyone in the cohort had locally advanced, HPV-negative oral cavity squamous cell carcinoma. Peripheral blood mononuclear cells were analyzed directly, without maintenance or expansion in culture. Samples were obtained from a longitudinal correlative study of a single-arm phase II trial of neoadjuvant nivolumab in oral cavity squamous cell carcinoma. Subject-matched pre- and post-treatment PBMCs and tumors from three responders and three non-responders underwent genomic DNA-based TCRbeta sequencing. Peripheral blood mononuclear cells were collected before nivolumab treatment and were collected again after treatment, at the time of surgery. Genomic DNA was isolated from PBMCs using the Maxwell RSC DNA from Cells kit.

For deep sequencing, PBMC libraries mostly used around 500 ng of input genomic DNA, with six replicates for each sample. The immunoSEQ hsTCRbeta kit was used to prepare TCRbeta libraries, following the manufacturer's instructions. Sequencing of the completed libraries took place using an Illumina NovaSeq 6000 S4 flow cell after they had been pooled to around 3 nM. The study's own analysis went as follows. The immunoSEQ Analyzer was used for raw data preprocessing and quality control. The analysis was limited to productive rearrangements, and each clonotype was defined by a unique CDR3 amino acid sequence. Using the R package tcR, the researchers computed the Gini-Simpson index as their estimate of repertoire clonality. Student's t test was used to compare Gini indices, and Pearson correlation was used to assess associations with tumor size change. Drawn from immuneACCESS, this table holds only the in-frame rearrangements with V and J called that TCRdb kept. Clones are partly lost; checked studies trace under half to an unresolved V gene and leave the rest unexplained. From that table come the V and J calls and clone size; the DNA was used to work out D and trimming. This sample lists about 14,000 clones; about 77% were detected once. The ten largest clones add up to more than 2% of the sample.

The sequence was collected from a person aged 35-80 years with oral cavity squamous cell carcinoma. The sample was PBMCs, taken after nivolumab (anti-PD-1) treatment. The chain employs TRBV4-1 and TRBJ2-7, and 9 junctional nucleotides match TRBD2. The CDR3 reads as follows: CASSQVFRGRAYEQYF. Here is the DNA: TGCGCCAGCAGCCAAGTTTTTCGCGGGAGGGCCTACGAGCAGTACTTC.